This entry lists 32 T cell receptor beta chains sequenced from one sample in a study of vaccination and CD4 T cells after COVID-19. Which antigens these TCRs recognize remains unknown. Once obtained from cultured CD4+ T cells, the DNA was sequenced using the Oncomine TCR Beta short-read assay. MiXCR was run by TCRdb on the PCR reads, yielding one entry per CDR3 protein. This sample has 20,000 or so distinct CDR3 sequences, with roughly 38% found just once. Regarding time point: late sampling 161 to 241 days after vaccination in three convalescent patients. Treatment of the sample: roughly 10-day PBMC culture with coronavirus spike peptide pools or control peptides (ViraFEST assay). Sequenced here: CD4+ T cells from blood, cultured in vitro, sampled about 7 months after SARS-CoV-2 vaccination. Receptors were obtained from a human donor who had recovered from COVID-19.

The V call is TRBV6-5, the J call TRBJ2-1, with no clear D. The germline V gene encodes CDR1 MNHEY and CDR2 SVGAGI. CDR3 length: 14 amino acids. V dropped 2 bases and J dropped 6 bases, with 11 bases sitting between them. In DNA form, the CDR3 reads TGTGCCAGCAGTTACAAAGCGCCCTCCAATGAGCAGTTCTTC. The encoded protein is CASSYKAPSNEQFF.

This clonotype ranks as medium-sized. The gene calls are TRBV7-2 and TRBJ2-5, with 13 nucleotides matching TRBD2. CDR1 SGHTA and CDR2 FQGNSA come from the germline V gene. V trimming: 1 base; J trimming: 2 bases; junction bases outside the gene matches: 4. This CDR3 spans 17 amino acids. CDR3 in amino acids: CASSLGTSGSGQETQYF. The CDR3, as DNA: TGTGCCAGCAGCTTAGGGACTAGCGGGAGCGGGCAAGAGACCCAGTACTTC.

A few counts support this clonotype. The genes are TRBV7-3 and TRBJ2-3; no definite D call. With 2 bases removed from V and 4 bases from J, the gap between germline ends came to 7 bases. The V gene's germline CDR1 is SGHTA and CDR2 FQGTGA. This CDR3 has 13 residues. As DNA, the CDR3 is TGTGCCAGCAGCTTATACGAGCCAGATACGCAGTATTTT. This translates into CASSLYEPDTQYF.

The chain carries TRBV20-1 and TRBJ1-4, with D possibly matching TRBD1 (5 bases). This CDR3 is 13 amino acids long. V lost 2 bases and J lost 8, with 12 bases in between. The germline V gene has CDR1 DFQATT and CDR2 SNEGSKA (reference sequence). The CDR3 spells CSARSDSLEKLFF. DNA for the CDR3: TGCAGTGCTAGATCCGACAGTTTGGAAAAACTGTTTTTT.

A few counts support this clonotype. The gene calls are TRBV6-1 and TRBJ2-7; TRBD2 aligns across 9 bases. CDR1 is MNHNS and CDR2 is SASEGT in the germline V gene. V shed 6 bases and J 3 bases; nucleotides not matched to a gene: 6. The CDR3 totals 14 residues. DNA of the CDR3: TGTGCCAGCAGGAACGTAGCGGGAGACTACGAGCAGTACTTC. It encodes CASRNVAGDYEQYF.

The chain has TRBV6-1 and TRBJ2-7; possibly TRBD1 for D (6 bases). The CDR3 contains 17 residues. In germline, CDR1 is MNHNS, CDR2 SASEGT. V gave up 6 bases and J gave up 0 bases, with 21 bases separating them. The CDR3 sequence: CASSRNRAGLYSYEQYF. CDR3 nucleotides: TGTGCCAGCAGCCGCAACAGGGCGGGCCTGTACTCCTACGAGCAGTACTTC.

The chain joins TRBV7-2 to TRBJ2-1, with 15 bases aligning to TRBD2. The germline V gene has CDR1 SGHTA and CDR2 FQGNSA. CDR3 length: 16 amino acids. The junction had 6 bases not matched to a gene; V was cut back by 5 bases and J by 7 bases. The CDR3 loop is CASSPLGLAGGNEQFF. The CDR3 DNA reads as TGTGCCAGCAGCCCACTGGGACTAGCGGGAGGAAATGAGCAGTTCTTC.

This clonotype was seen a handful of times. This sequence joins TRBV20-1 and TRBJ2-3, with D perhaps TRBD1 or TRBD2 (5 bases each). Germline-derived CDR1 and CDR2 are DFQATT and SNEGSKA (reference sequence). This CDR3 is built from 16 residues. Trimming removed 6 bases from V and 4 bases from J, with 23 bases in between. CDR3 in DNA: TGCAGTGCCAGGCCGAGGGGTCTAGTTTTCCCAGATACGCAGTATTTT. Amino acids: CSARPRGLVFPDTQYF.

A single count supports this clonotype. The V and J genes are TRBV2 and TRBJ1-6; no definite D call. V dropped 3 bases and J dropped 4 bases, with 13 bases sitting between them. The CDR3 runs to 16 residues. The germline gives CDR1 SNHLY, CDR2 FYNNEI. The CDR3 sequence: CASSEGWRVYNSPLHF. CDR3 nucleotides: TGTGCCAGCAGTGAGGGTTGGAGGGTTTATAATTCACCCCTCCACTTT.

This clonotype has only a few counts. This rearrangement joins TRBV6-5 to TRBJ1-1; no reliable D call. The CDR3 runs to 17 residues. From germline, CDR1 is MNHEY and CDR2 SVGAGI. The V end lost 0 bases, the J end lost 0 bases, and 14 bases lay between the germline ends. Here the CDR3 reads CASSYSARTVMNTEAFF. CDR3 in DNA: TGTGCCAGCAGTTACTCAGCGAGGACGGTTATGAACACTGAAGCTTTCTTT.

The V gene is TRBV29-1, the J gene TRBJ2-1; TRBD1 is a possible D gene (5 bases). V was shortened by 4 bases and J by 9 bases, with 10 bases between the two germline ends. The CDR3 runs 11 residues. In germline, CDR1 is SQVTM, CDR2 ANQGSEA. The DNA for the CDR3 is TGCAGCGTTGGAGGACAAGGTGAGCAGTTCTTC. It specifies CSVGGQGEQFF.

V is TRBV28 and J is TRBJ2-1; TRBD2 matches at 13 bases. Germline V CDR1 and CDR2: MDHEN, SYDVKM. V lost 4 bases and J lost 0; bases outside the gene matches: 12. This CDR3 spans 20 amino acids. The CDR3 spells CASSSPGTSGVRNSYNEQFF. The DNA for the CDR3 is TGTGCCAGCAGTTCACCCGGGACTAGCGGGGTCCGGAACTCCTACAATGAGCAGTTCTTC.

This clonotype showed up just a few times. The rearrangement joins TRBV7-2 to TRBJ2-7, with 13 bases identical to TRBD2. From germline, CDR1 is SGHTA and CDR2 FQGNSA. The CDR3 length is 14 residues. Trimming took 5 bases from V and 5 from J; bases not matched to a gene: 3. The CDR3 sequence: CASSHGTSGNEQYF. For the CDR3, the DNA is TGTGCCAGCAGCCACGGGACTAGCGGGAACGAGCAGTACTTC.

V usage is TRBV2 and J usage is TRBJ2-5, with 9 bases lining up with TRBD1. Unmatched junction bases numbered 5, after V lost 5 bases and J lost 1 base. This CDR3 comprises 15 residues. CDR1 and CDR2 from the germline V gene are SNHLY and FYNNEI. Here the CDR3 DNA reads TGTGCCAGCAGTCCCGGGACAGGGTTCCAAGAGACCCAGTACTTC. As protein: CASSPGTGFQETQYF.

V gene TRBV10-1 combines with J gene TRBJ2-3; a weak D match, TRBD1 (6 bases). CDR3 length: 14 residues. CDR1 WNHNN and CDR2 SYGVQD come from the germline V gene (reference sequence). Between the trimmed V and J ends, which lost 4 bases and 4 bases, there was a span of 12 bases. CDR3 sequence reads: CASSVGQSPDTQYF. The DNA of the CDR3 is TGCGCCAGCAGTGTAGGACAGTCCCCAGATACGCAGTATTTT.

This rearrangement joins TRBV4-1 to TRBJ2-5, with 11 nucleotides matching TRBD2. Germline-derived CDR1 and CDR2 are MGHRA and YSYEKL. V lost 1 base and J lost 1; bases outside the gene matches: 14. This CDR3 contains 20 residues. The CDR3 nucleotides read TGCGCCAGCAGCCAAGTTGATTCTAGCGGGAGGATTGTCGGCCAAGAGACCCAGTACTTC. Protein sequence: CASSQVDSSGRIVGQETQYF.

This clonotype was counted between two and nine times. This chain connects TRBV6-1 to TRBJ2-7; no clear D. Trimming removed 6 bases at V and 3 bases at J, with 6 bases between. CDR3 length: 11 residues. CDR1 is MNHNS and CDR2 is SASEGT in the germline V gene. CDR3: CASRRSYEQYF. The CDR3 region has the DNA TGTGCCAGCAGACGGAGCTACGAGCAGTACTTC.

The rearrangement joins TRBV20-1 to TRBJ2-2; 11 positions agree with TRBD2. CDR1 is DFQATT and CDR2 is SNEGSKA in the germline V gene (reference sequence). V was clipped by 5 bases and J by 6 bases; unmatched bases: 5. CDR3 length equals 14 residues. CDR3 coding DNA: TGCAGTGCTTATAGCGGGAGGGCCTCCGGGGAGCTGTTTTTT. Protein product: CSAYSGRASGELFF.

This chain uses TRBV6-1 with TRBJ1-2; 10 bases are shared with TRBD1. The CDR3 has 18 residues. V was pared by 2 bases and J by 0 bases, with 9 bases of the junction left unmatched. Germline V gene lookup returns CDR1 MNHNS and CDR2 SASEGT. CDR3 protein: CASSELGTGVGANYGYTF. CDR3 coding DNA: TGTGCCAGCAGTGAACTGGGGACAGGGGTAGGAGCTAACTATGGCTACACCTTC.

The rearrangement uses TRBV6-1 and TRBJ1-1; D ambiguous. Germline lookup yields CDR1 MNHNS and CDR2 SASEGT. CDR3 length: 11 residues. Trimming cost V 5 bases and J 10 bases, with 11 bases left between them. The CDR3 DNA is TGTGCCAGCAGTACAAGCGGTGGAGCTTTCTTT. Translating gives CASSTSGGAFF.

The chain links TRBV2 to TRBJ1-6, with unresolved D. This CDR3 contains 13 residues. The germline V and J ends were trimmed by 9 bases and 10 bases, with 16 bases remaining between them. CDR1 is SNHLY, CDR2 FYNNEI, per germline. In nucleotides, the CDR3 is TGTGCCAGAAGACTCGTCAAAGGCTCACCCCTCCACTTT. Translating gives CARRLVKGSPLHF.

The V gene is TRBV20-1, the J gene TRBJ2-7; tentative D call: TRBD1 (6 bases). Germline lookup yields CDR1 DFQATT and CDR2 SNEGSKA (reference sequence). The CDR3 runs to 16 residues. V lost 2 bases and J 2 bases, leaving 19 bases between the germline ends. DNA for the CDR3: TGCAGTGCTAGACCAATGGGGCAGGGGTCAACCTACGAGCAGTACTTC. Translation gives CSARPMGQGSTYEQYF.

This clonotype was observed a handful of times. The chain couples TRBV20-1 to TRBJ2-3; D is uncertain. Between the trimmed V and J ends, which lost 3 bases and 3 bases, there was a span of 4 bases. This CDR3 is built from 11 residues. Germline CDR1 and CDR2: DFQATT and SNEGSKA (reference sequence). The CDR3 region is CSASFTDTQYF. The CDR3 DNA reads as TGCAGTGCTAGCTTTACAGATACGCAGTATTTT.

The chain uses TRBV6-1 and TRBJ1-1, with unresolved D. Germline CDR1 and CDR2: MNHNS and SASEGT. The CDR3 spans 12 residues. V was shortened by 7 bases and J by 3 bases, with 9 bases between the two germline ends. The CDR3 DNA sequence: TGTGCCAGCATACCGGACTACACTGAAGCTTTCTTT. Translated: CASIPDYTEAFF.

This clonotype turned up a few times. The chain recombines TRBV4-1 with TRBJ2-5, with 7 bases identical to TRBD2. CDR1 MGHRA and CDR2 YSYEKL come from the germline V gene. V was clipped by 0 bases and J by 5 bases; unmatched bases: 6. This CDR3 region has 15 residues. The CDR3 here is CASSQEYGGSETQYF. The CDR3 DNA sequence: TGCGCCAGCAGCCAAGAATACGGGGGGTCGGAGACCCAGTACTTC.

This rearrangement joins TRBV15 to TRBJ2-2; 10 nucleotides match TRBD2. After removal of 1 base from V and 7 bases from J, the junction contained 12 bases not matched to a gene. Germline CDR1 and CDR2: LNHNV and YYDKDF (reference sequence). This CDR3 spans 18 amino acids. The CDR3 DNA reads TGTGCCACCAGCAGAGCGCTAGCGGGAGTGGTAAAAGACGGGGAGCTGTTTTTT. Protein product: CATSRALAGVVKDGELFF.

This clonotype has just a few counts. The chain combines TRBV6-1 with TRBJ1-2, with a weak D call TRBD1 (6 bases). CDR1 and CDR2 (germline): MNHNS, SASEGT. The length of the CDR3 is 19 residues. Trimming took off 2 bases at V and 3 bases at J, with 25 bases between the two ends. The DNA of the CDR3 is TGTGCCAGCAGTGAAAGGCCGTCGAGCGGGGGCGGAGGTCACTATGGCTACACCTTC. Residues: CASSERPSSGGGGHYGYTF.

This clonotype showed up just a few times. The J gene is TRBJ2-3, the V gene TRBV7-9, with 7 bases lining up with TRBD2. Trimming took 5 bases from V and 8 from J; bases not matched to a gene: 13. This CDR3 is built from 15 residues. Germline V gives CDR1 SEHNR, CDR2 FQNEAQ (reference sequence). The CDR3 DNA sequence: TGTGCCAGCAGCCCAGAGAGGGTGCGGGGGAGTACGCAGTATTTT. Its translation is CASSPERVRGSTQYF.

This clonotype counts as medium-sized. CDR3 bases: TGCAGTTCCCTCGCTGGGAGTTATAATTCACCCCTCCACTTT. It is translated as CSSLAGSYNSPLHF. V gene TRBV20-1 combines with J gene TRBJ1-6; D is ambiguous. Germline V lookup: CDR1 DFQATT, CDR2 SNEGSKA (reference sequence). V was shortened by 8 bases and J by 4 bases, with 15 bases between the two germline ends. The CDR3 loop spans 14 amino acids.

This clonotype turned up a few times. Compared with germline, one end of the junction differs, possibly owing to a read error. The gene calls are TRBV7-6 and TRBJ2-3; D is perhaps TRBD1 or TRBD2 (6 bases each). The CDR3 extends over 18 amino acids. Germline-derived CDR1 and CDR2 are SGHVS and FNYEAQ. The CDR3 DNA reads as TGTGCTAGCAGCCCGGATACTGGGGGGCTTTCTAGCACAGATACGCAGTATTTT. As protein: CASSPDTGGLSSTDTQYF.

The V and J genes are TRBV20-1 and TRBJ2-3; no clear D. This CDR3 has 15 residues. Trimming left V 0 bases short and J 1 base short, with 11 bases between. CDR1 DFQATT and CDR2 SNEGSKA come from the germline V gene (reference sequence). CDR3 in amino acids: CSARDQSDGTDTQYF. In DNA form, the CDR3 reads TGCAGTGCTAGAGATCAATCGGACGGCACAGATACGCAGTATTTT.

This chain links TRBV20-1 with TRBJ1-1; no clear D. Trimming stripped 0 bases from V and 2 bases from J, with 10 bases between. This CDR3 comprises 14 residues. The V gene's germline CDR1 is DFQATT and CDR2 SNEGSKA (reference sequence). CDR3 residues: CSARDKGPNTEAFF. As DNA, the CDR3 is TGCAGTGCTAGAGATAAGGGCCCCAACACTGAAGCTTTCTTT.